This T cell receptor beta chain appears in the sequencing data of a study of regulatory T cells in long-lasting Graves disease. Time point: newly diagnosed GD, antithyroid drugs for less than 3 months. Extracted RNA from PBMCs served as the source of the TCR library. The CDR3 loop spans 15 amino acids. The V end was cut by 4 bases, the J end by 2 bases, with 12 bases between. Germline CDR1 SGHRS, CDR2 YFSETQ. Libraries of TCR beta came from iRepertoire HTBI primers plus Arm-PCR of CDR3 regions. Each CDR3 protein gets one entry after TCRdb re-called the multiplex PCR reads with MiXCR. Of 350,000 to 450,000 distinct CDR3 sequences detected, about 15% appear once; the ten largest clones hold 16%. This sample also belongs to another study, concerning T cells in Graves' hyperthyroidism and ophthalmopathy. Turning to that study: Ophthalmopathy prediction by the model preceded onset by a median roughly 6 months.

The sample here was peripheral blood mononuclear cells (PBMCs), taken at new diagnosis, from a patient treated with antithyroid drugs. This TCR was sampled from a woman under 40 with Graves disease. The chain combines TRBV5-1 with TRBJ2-2, with a tentative D call TRBD2 (6 bases). CDR3 region: CASSAGPTNTGELFF. CDR3 sequence (DNA): TGCGCCAGCAGCGCGGGACCGACCAACACCGGGGAGCTGTTTTTT.